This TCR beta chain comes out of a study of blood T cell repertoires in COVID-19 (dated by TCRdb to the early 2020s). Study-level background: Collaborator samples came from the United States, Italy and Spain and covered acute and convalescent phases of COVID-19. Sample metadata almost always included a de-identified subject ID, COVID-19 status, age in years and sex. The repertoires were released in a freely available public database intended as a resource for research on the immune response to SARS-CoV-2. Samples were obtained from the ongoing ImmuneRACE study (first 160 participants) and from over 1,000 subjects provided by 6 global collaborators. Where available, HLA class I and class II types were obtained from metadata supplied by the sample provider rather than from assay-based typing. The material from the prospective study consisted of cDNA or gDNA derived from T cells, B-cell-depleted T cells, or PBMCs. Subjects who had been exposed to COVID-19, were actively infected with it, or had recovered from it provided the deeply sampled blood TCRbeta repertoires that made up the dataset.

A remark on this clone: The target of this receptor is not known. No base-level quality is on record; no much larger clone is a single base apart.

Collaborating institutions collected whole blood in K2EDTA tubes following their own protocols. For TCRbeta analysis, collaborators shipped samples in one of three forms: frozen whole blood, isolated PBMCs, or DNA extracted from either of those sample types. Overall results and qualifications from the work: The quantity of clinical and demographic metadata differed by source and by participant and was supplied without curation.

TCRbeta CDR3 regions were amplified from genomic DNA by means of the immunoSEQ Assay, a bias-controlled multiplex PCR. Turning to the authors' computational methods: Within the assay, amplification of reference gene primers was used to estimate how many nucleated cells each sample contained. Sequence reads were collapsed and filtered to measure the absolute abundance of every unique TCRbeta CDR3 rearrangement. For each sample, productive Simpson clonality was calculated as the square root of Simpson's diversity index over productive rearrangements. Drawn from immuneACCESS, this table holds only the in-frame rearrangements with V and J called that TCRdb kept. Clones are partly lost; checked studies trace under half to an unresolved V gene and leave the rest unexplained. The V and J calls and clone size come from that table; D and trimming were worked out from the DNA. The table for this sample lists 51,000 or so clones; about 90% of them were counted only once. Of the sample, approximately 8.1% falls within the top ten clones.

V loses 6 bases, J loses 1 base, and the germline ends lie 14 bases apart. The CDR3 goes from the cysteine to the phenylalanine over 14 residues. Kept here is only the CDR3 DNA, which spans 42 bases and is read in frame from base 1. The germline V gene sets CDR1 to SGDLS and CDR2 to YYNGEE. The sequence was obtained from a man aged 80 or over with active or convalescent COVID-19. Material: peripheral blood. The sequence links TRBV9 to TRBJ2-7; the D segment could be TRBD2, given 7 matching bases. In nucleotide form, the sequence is TGTGCCAGCACCGTGAGGGGGGGATCCTACGAGCAGTACTTC. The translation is CASTVRGGSYEQYF.